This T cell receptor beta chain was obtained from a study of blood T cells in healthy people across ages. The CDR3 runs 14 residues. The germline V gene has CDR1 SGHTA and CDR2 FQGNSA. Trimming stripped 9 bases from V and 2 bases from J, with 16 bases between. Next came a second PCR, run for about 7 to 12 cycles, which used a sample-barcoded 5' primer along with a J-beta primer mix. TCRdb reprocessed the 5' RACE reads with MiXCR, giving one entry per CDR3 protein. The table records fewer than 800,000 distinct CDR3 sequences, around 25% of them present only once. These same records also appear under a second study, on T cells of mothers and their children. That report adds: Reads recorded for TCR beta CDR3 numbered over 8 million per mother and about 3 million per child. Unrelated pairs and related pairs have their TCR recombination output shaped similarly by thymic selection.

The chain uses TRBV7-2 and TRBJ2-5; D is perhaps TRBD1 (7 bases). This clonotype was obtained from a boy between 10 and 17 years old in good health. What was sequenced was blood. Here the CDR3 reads CARKQGRRQETQYF. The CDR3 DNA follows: TGTGCCAGGAAACAGGGGAGGAGGCAAGAGACCCAGTACTTC.